The T cell receptor (beta chain) under discussion was sequenced for a study of blood T cells in healthy people across ages. The second PCR ran about 6 to 12 cycles with a sample-barcoded 5' primer and J-beta primers. In TCRdb, the 5' RACE reads were re-called with MiXCR into one record per CDR3 protein. The data hold 800,000 to 950,000 distinct CDR3 sequences, with 25% to 35% observed a single time. Germline lookup yields CDR1 MDHEN and CDR2 SYDVKM. The V end was cut by 6 bases, the J end by 3 bases, with 24 bases between. This CDR3 comprises 18 residues. This clonotype came up a few times. Separately, the same data were catalogued under a study of T cells of mothers and their children. This second report adds: No clones detected were persistent microchimeric T cell clones.

The receptor comes from a woman in her thirties or forties in good health. Sequencing was performed on blood. The chain employs TRBV28 and TRBJ2-1; either TRBD1 or TRBD2 may fit D (6 bases each). The CDR3 DNA follows: TGTGCCAGCAGGAGCGGTGATAACGGGGGACATAACTACAATGAGCAGTTCTTC. It codes for CASRSGDNGGHNYNEQFF.